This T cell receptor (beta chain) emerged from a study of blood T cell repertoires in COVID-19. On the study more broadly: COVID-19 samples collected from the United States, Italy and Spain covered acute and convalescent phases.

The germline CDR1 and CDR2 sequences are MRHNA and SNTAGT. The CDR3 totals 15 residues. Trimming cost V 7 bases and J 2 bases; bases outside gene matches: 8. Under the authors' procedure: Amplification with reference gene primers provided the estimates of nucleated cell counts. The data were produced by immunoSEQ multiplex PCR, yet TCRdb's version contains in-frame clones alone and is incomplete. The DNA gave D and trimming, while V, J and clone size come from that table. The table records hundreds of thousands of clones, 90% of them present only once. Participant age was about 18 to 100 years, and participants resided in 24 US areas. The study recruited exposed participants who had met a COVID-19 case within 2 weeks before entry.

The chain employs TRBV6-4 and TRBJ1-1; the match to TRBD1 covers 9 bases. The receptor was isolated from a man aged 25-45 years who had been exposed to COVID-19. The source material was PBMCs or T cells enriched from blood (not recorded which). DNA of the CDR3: TGTGCCAGCACCGGGACAGGGACCCCCAACACTGAAGCTTTCTTT. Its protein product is CASTGTGTPNTEAFF.